One sample yielded the 26 T cell receptor beta chains listed below, sequenced in a study of cytomegalovirus exposure and HLA in healthy donors. The PCR used 60 Vbeta and 13 Jbeta primers. The data were produced by immunoSEQ multiplex PCR, yet TCRdb's version contains in-frame clones alone and is incomplete. The sample yields 150,000 to 180,000 clones, around 81% seen once. The sequenced sample consisted of PBMCs. These receptors originate from a woman in her thirties or forties in good health and CMV-seropositive.

This clone was seen just once. The chain employs TRBV30 and TRBJ2-7; TRBD1 agrees at 9 bases. The V segment lost 2 bases and the J segment 2 bases; nucleotides outside the gene matches: 7. Germline-derived CDR1 and CDR2 are GTSNPN and SVGIG (reference sequence). The CDR3 length is 15 residues. CDR3 sequence: CAWSPRQGVTYEQYF. CDR3 DNA sequence: TGTGCCTGGAGTCCGCGACAGGGGGTTACCTACGAGCAGTACTTC.

The chain employs TRBV9 and TRBJ2-1, with 10 positions matching TRBD2. The CDR3 is made up of 16 amino acids. The V gene end was trimmed by 0 bases and the J gene end by 8 bases; junction bases not matched to a gene: 8. Germline V gives CDR1 SGDLS, CDR2 YYNGEE. CDR3 sequence (DNA): TGTGCCAGCAGCGTAGCTATCAGCGGGAGGGCCGATGAGCAGTTCTTC. Translating gives CASSVAISGRADEQFF. Looking up the rest from reference TRBV9 and TRBJ2-1 gives the full variable domain: DSGVTQTPKHLITATGQRVTLRCSPRSGDLSVYWYQQSLDQGLQFLIQYYNGEERAKGNILERFSAQQFPDLHSELNLSSLELGDSALYFCASSVAISGRADEQFFGPGTRLTVL.

This rearrangement joins TRBV28 to TRBJ2-3, with D perhaps TRBD1 (6 bases). Trimming took 3 bases from V and 4 from J, leaving 14 bases between them. Germline CDR1 reads MDHEN; CDR2 reads SYDVKM. The CDR3 has 15 amino acids. CDR3 loop: CASSFPTGNADTQYF. CDR3 bases: TGTGCCAGCAGTTTCCCGACAGGTAACGCAGATACGCAGTATTTT.

This chain joins TRBV27 and TRBJ2-1; possibly TRBD2 for D (5 bases). The CDR3 is made up of 14 amino acids. Trimming took off 2 bases at V and 1 base at J, with 6 bases between the two ends. In germline, CDR1 is MNHEY, CDR2 SMNVEV (reference sequence). The CDR3 loop is CASSLGGSYNEQFF. DNA for the CDR3: TGTGCCAGCAGTTTAGGCGGGTCCTACAATGAGCAGTTCTTC.

The chain couples TRBV11-2 to TRBJ1-1, with 7 nucleotides matching TRBD1. J gave up 4 bases and V 5 bases, and 13 bases lay outside the gene matches. Germline V gene data show CDR1 as SGHAT and CDR2 as FQNNGV. The CDR3 is 16 amino acids. CDR3 sequence: CASSLRVGQGGTEAFF. CDR3 bases: TGTGCCAGCAGCCTCCGCGTCGGGCAGGGGGGCACTGAAGCTTTCTTT.

This rearrangement joins TRBV27 to TRBJ1-2, with 11 bases that match TRBD1. V lost 7 bases and J lost 0; bases outside the gene matches: 13. Per germline, CDR1 MNHEY and CDR2 SMNVEV (reference sequence). CDR3 length: 18 amino acids. CDR3 DNA: TGTGCCAGCACCGACCTCGGGACAGGGGGATCGACTAACTATGGCTACACCTTC. Translation: CASTDLGTGGSTNYGYTF.

The chain recombines TRBV29-1 with TRBJ1-1; D remains unclear. Germline V lookup: CDR1 SQVTM, CDR2 ANQGSEA. The CDR3 is 12 amino acids. Trimming pared 5 bases from V and 1 base from J, leaving 8 bases between. CDR3 in amino acids: CSVQPGNTEAFF. The CDR3 DNA sequence: TGCAGCGTTCAGCCAGGGAACACTGAAGCTTTCTTT. Using reference TRBV29-1 and TRBJ1-1 for the parts outside the CDR3, the full variable domain is SAVISQKPSRDICQRGTSLTIQCQVDSQVTMMFWYRQQPGQSLTLIATANQGSEATYESGFVIDKFPISRPNLTFSTLTVSNMSPEDSSIYLCSVQPGNTEAFFGQGTRLTVV.

The chain couples TRBV30 to TRBJ1-1; 10 bases fit TRBD1. Germline CDR1 and CDR2: GTSNPN and SVGIG (reference sequence). The CDR3 sequence is 15 residues long. J was trimmed by 4 bases and V by 5 bases; bases with no gene match: 10. The CDR3 loop is CAWAGGQGRITEAFF. In nucleotides, the CDR3 is TGTGCCTGGGCTGGGGGACAGGGGCGGATCACTGAAGCTTTCTTT.

The rearrangement joins TRBV5-1 to TRBJ1-5; D call uncertain. The germline V gene encodes CDR1 SGHRS and CDR2 YFSETQ. The CDR3 contains 15 residues. V was trimmed by 0 bases and J by 5 bases, leaving 12 bases between them. The CDR3 sequence: CASSLVPGVYQPQHF. DNA for the CDR3: TGCGCCAGCAGCTTGGTACCAGGCGTTTATCAGCCCCAGCATTTT.

In DNA form, the CDR3 reads TGTGCCAGCACCTGGACTAGCGGAGTCTACGAGCAGTACTTC. Translated, it gives CASTWTSGVYEQYF. This chain connects TRBV6-1 to TRBJ2-7; 10 nucleotides agree with TRBD2. Germline V gene sequence: CDR1 MNHNS, CDR2 SASEGT. V was clipped by 7 bases and J by 3 bases; unmatched bases: 6. The CDR3 length is 14 residues.

The rearrangement links TRBV6-5 to TRBJ2-1; 10 bases map to TRBD1. The length of the CDR3 is 15 residues. Trimming took 1 base from V and 5 from J; bases not matched to a gene: 2. Per germline, CDR1 MNHEY and CDR2 SVGAGI. The CDR3 bases are TGTGCCAGCAGTTACTACGGGACAGGGGACAATGAGCAGTTCTTC. Translating it yields CASSYYGTGDNEQFF.

V gene TRBV4-2 combines with J gene TRBJ2-2, with 11 bases fitting TRBD2. Per the germline V gene, CDR1 is LGHNA and CDR2 is YNFKEQ. The CDR3 contains 17 residues. J was trimmed by 0 bases and V by 4 bases; bases with no gene match: 4. CDR3 sequence (DNA): TGTGCCAGCAGCCGAGGGACTAGCGGAGCGAACACCGGGGAGCTGTTTTTT. Translated: CASSRGTSGANTGELFF.

This clone was detected only a few times. The genes are TRBV5-1 and TRBJ1-1; D is possibly TRBD1 (5 bases). This CDR3 comprises 15 residues. V lost 3 bases to trimming and J lost 1 base, with 13 bases between them. Germline V gives CDR1 SGHRS, CDR2 YFSETQ. This chain's CDR3 is CASSSVQGTNTEAFF. The CDR3 DNA is TGCGCCAGCAGCTCAGTCCAGGGTACGAACACTGAAGCTTTCTTT.

The V gene is TRBV19, the J gene TRBJ1-4; weak D call: TRBD1 (6 bases). Trimming pared 4 bases from V and 4 bases from J, leaving 13 bases between. Germline-derived CDR1 and CDR2 are LNHDA and SQIVND (reference sequence). This CDR3 contains 15 residues. CDR3 residues: CASSTGQIYNEKLFF. As DNA, the CDR3 is TGTGCCAGTAGTACCGGACAGATTTATAATGAAAAACTGTTTTTT.

This chain connects TRBV29-1 to TRBJ2-3, with 10 bases that match TRBD2. Looked up from germline, CDR1 is SQVTM and CDR2 is ANQGSEA. J lost 0 bases, V lost 3 bases, and 3 bases had no gene match. The CDR3 covers 15 residues. CDR3 loop: CSVEGTSESTDTQYF. In DNA, the CDR3 is TGCAGCGTTGAGGGGACTAGCGAAAGCACAGATACGCAGTATTTT.

The chain couples TRBV9 to TRBJ2-7, with 7 bases lining up with TRBD2. Germline CDR1 SGDLS, CDR2 YYNGEE. After removal of 4 bases from V and 7 bases from J, the junction contained 11 bases not matched to a gene. The CDR3 has 14 residues. The CDR3 DNA reads as TGTGCCAGCAGCCGGGACCCCGGGGAGGGGGAGCAGTACTTC. Translating it yields CASSRDPGEGEQYF.

CDR3 protein: CATSSRTSGIGEQFF. The CDR3 nucleotides are TGTGCCACCAGCTCCAGGACTAGCGGGATCGGTGAGCAGTTCTTC. The V and J genes are TRBV15 and TRBJ2-1, with 12 bases that match TRBD2. J gave up 9 bases and V 5 bases, and 8 bases lay outside the gene matches. Germline values: CDR1 LNHNV, CDR2 YYDKDF (reference sequence). There are 15 residues in the CDR3.

As DNA, the CDR3 is TGTGCCAGCAGTTTATCGTGGACAGTTCGGCCCGGGGAGCTGTTTTTT. It translates to CASSLSWTVRPGELFF. This chain uses TRBV27 with TRBJ2-2; tentative D call: TRBD1 (6 bases). Germline loops: CDR1 MNHEY, CDR2 SMNVEV (reference sequence). The CDR3 spans 16 residues. V was trimmed by 0 bases and J by 6 bases, leaving 14 bases between them.

The rearrangement uses TRBV5-1 and TRBJ1-2, with D uncertain. The V gene's germline CDR1 is SGHRS and CDR2 YFSETQ. This CDR3 is built from 13 residues. V dropped 8 bases and J dropped 5 bases, with 16 bases sitting between them. CDR3 sequence: CASREGSEYGYTF. The CDR3 DNA is TGCGCCAGTCGGGAGGGCAGCGAGTATGGCTACACCTTC.

The gene calls are TRBV28 and TRBJ2-7; no clear D. The CDR3 runs 15 residues. Trimming removed 7 bases from V and 3 bases from J, with 19 bases in between. CDR1 is MDHEN, CDR2 SYDVKM, per germline. The CDR3 spells CASIPHHSRNYEQYF. CDR3 in DNA: TGTGCCAGCATCCCACACCACAGCCGGAACTACGAGCAGTACTTC. Together with reference TRBV28 and TRBJ2-7, the CDR3 gives the full variable domain: DVKVTQSSRYLVKRTGEKVFLECVQDMDHENMFWYRQDPGLGLRLIYFSYDVKMKEKGDIPEGYSVSREKKERFSLILESASTNQTSMYLCASIPHHSRNYEQYFGPGTRLTVT.

The chain has TRBV30 and TRBJ2-3, with D maybe TRBD1 (5 bases). CDR3 length: 13 residues. Germline V gives CDR1 GTSNPN, CDR2 SVGIG (reference sequence). The V gene lost 1 base and the J gene lost 2 bases, with 7 bases spanning the gap. The DNA of the CDR3 is TGTGCCTGGAGTGGGGGCGTCACAGATACGCAGTATTTT. Its translation is CAWSGGVTDTQYF. Complete variable domain (other parts from reference TRBV30 and TRBJ2-3): SQTIHQWPATLVQPVGSPLSLECTVEGTSNPNLYWYRQAAGRGLQLLFYSVGIGQISSEVPQNLSASRPQDRQFILSSKKLLLSDSGFYLCAWSGGVTDTQYFGPGTRLTVL.

The chain carries TRBV27 and TRBJ2-7; 10 positions agree with TRBD2. The germline CDR1 and CDR2 sequences are MNHEY and SMNVEV (reference sequence). With V trimmed by 5 bases and J by 0 bases, 16 bases remained unmatched. The CDR3 spans 19 residues. Here the CDR3 DNA reads TGTGCCAGCAGTCGGGGCCAACGGCCGGGACTAGCGAGCTCCTACGAGCAGTACTTC. Translation gives CASSRGQRPGLASSYEQYF.

The chain carries TRBV7-9 and TRBJ1-5, with TRBD1 matching over 8 bases. CDR1 and CDR2 (germline): SEHNR, FQNEAQ (reference sequence). The CDR3 is 14 amino acids. Germline trimming cut 6 bases from V and 4 bases from J; bases unmatched to any gene: 5. CDR3 coding DNA: TGTGCCAGCAGTTCGGGACAGGTTAATCAGCCCCAGCATTTT. Encoded protein: CASSSGQVNQPQHF.

V usage is TRBV30 and J usage is TRBJ2-7; D is perhaps TRBD1 (6 bases). The CDR3 is 18 amino acids. Trimming left V 1 base short and J 1 base short, with 23 bases between. The germline gives CDR1 GTSNPN, CDR2 SVGIG (reference sequence). CDR3 amino acids: CAWSDQRTSGHLSYEQYF. The CDR3 nucleotides read TGTGCCTGGAGTGATCAGCGTACCTCGGGACATCTATCCTACGAGCAGTACTTC.

V gene TRBV2 combines with J gene TRBJ2-7, with D possibly being TRBD2 (6 bases). The V gene's germline CDR1 is SNHLY and CDR2 FYNNEI. Trimming took off 7 bases at V and 5 bases at J, with 18 bases between the two ends. CDR3 length equals 14 residues. The DNA of the CDR3 is TGTGCCAGCATCGGAGTCGGGAGTATAAACGAGCAGTACTTC. Protein sequence: CASIGVGSINEQYF.

V gene TRBV2 combines with J gene TRBJ2-1, with TRBD2 matching over 7 bases. The CDR3 spans 13 residues. Looked up from germline, CDR1 is SNHLY and CDR2 is FYNNEI. J gave up 5 bases and V 4 bases, and 2 bases lay outside the gene matches. DNA of the CDR3: TGTGCCAGCAGTGGGGGGACTAACAATGAGCAGTTCTTC. Translating gives CASSGGTNNEQFF. The full variable domain, in which reference TRBV2 and TRBJ2-1 provide the parts outside the CDR3, is EPEVTQTPSHQVTQMGQEVILRCVPISNHLYFYWYRQILGQKVEFLVSFYNNEISEKSEIFDDQFSVERPDGSNFTLKIRSTKLEDSAMYFCASSGGTNNEQFFGPGTRLTVL.